Included here is one TCR beta chain sequence, with context. This entry is derived from a study of T cells in Graves' hyperthyroidism and ophthalmopathy. The CDR3 loop spans 14 amino acids. Germline V gene sequence: CDR1 LGHNT, CDR2 FRNRAP. Trimming pared 1 base from V and 3 bases from J, leaving 9 bases between. Patients were excluded for uncontrolled infection, other autoimmune disease, pregnancy or lactation. Orbital computed tomography and thyroid ultrasound, together with serum TRAb and thyroxine and clinical symptoms, were used for diagnoses. RNA transcripts were the template for amplifying TCR beta CDR3 regions. During a first-round RT-PCR of the TCR CDR3, the HTBI primer set was used. TCRdb re-called the multiplex PCR reads through MiXCR, storing one row per CDR3 protein. The sample has around 520,000 distinct CDR3 sequences, roughly a quarter seen once.

The sequenced sample consisted of blood. This TCR was recovered from a woman aged 25 to 39 with Graves' ophthalmopathy. The chain recombines TRBV12-5 with TRBJ2-5; possible D gene TRBD2, 6 bases. The CDR3 protein is CASGLAPGEETQYF. Here the CDR3 DNA reads TGTGCTAGTGGTTTGGCCCCGGGGGAAGAGACCCAGTACTTC.